Listed below are T cell receptor beta chains from one sample, sequenced in a study of cytomegalovirus exposure and HLA in healthy donors. TCRdb keeps only in-frame clones here, not all; method: immunoSEQ multiplex PCR. Found here are 150,000 to 180,000 clones, 60% to 80% of them singletons; the top ten hold roughly 12%. Sample: PBMCs. Source of these receptors: a man younger than 45 in good health and CMV-seropositive. Both conserved end residues are part of each CDR3. The D gene is left open where the match is weak. Some rows mark clone size as missing; the rest say once, few, many or name a class of expanded clone.

j_call clone_size d_call v_call cdr3_aa cdr3_nt
TRBJ1-1 once . TRBV4-2 CASSQFGGNTEAFF TGTGCCAGCAGCCAATTCGGGGGGAACACTGAAGCTTTCTTT
TRBJ2-7 . TRBD1 TRBV2 CASSGQGYPHEQYF TGTGCCAGCAGCGGACAGGGGTACCCTCACGAGCAGTACTTC
TRBJ2-6 . TRBD1 TRBV6-5 CASSYRTGPGANVLTF TGTGCCAGCAGTTACCGGACAGGGCCTGGGGCCAACGTCCTGACTTTC
TRBJ2-7 . . TRBV28 CASKVAEGYEQYF TGTGCCAGCAAAGTCGCGGAGGGCTACGAGCAGTACTTC
TRBJ2-7 . . TRBV6-5 CASSPDRTSLYEQYF TGTGCCAGCAGCCCCGACAGGACTAGTCTCTACGAGCAGTACTTC
TRBJ2-2 . . TRBV7-3 CASSFSPRRDGTGELFF TGTGCCAGCAGCTTCTCCCCCCGGCGGGACGGCACCGGGGAGCTGTTTTTT
TRBJ1-5 . . TRBV7-2 CASSPRPGSNQPQHF TGTGCCAGCAGCCCCCGTCCGGGGAGCAATCAGCCCCAGCATTTT
TRBJ2-3 . . TRBV19 CASSIAGAGTDTQYF TGTGCCAGTAGTATCGCAGGGGCGGGCACAGATACGCAGTATTTT
TRBJ2-7 . . TRBV2 CASSEVPAVSSYEQYF TGTGCCAGCAGTGAAGTGCCAGCGGTAAGCTCCTACGAGCAGTACTTC
TRBJ2-3 . TRBD2 TRBV5-4 CASSLNPTGLAGGDTQYF TGTGCCAGCAGCCTAAATCCCACGGGTCTAGCGGGAGGGGATACGCAGTATTTT
TRBJ2-5 . TRBD1 TRBV5-1 CASSLEGTGEETQYF TGCGCCAGCAGCTTGGAGGGGACAGGGGAGGAGACCCAGTACTTC
TRBJ1-2 once . TRBV7-8 CASSLGIGSHRVF TGTGCCAGCAGCTTAGGAATCGGGTCTCACCGTGTCTTC
TRBJ2-1 . . TRBV6-5 CASSFRPRSSYNEQFF TGTGCCAGCAGTTTCCGACCTCGGAGCTCCTACAATGAGCAGTTCTTC
TRBJ2-5 . TRBD2 TRBV11-2 CASSLVLAGGETQYF TGTGCCAGCAGCTTAGTACTAGCGGGAGGTGAGACCCAGTACTTC
TRBJ2-1 . . TRBV21-1 CASSSPGGEAYNEQFF TGTGCCAGCAGCAGTCCAGGAGGGGAGGCCTACAATGAGCAGTTCTTC
TRBJ2-7 . TRBD1 TRBV11-1 CASSAGEMGTGGSYEQYF TGTGCCAGCAGCGCAGGAGAAATGGGGACAGGGGGCTCTTACGAGCAGTACTTC
TRBJ2-3 . TRBD2 TRBV2 CASRAGTTSGGTDTQYF TGTGCCAGCAGGGCCGGAACCACTAGCGGGGGCACAGATACGCAGTATTTT
TRBJ2-6 . . TRBV28 CASSLVVAGANVLTF TGTGCCAGCAGTTTGGTGGTGGCCGGGGCCAACGTCCTGACTTTC
TRBJ2-1 once TRBD1 TRBV28 CASRPGTGRNNEQFF TGTGCCAGCAGGCCCGGGACAGGTCGGAACAATGAGCAGTTCTTC
TRBJ2-7 . . TRBV7-9 CASSLEYGQSSYEQYF TGTGCCAGCAGCTTAGAATACGGACAGAGCTCCTACGAGCAGTACTTC
TRBJ2-2 once . TRBV9 CASSVSGPNTGELFF TGTGCCAGCAGCGTAAGTGGGCCGAACACCGGGGAGCTGTTTTTT
TRBJ1-2 . . TRBV28 CASRPGLTRGYTF TGTGCCAGCAGACCCGGACTCACCAGGGGCTACACCTTC
TRBJ2-1 . TRBD2 TRBV5-5 CASSLDVGQTSNRNEQFF TGTGCCAGCAGCTTGGACGTAGGTCAGACTAGCAATAGGAATGAGCAGTTCTTC
TRBJ2-7 . TRBD2 TRBV28 CASTLAGGTYSYEQYF TGTGCCAGCACACTAGCGGGAGGCACCTACTCCTACGAGCAGTACTTC
TRBJ2-3 . . TRBV7-2 CASRHTGDTDTQYF TGTGCCAGCAGACATACGGGAGACACAGATACGCAGTATTTT
TRBJ1-2 once TRBD1 TRBV19 CASSIWDSGYTF TGTGCCAGTAGTATTTGGGACAGCGGCTACACCTTC
TRBJ2-1 . . TRBV10-3 CAISGIGARRGNEQFF TGTGCCATCAGTGGTATTGGGGCCCGAAGGGGTAATGAGCAGTTCTTC
TRBJ1-3 . TRBD1 TRBV28 CASLSGTGSGNTIYF TGTGCCAGCTTGTCTGGGACAGGCTCTGGAAACACCATATATTTT
TRBJ1-1 few TRBD1 TRBV28 CASSRNRGTEAFF TGTGCCAGCAGCCGGAACAGGGGGACTGAAGCTTTCTTT
TRBJ1-1 . TRBD1 TRBV19 CASSMSTGGLAFF TGTGCCAGTAGTATGTCCACAGGGGGGCTAGCTTTCTTT
TRBJ2-3 . TRBD2 TRBV13 CASSLVVAGDTDTQYF TGTGCCAGCAGCTTGGTGGTAGCGGGAGACACAGATACGCAGTATTTT
TRBJ2-3 . . TRBV4-2 CASSPKLRDSNTDTQYF TGTGCCAGCAGCCCCAAACTGCGGGACAGTAACACAGATACGCAGTATTTT
TRBJ2-5 . TRBD2 TRBV7-3 CASSFSGNGETQYF TGTGCCAGCAGCTTTAGCGGGAACGGTGAGACCCAGTACTTC
TRBJ1-1 . . TRBV7-2 CASSYSSMVNTEAFF TGTGCCAGCAGCTATAGTTCCATGGTGAACACTGAAGCTTTCTTT
TRBJ2-7 . . TRBV10-3 CAISEDSLSYEQYF TGTGCCATCAGTGAGGATAGCCTATCCTACGAGCAGTACTTC
TRBJ2-5 . . TRBV11-2 CASSSRQGGTQYF TGTGCCAGCAGCTCTAGACAGGGAGGGACCCAGTACTTC
TRBJ1-5 . TRBD1 TRBV6-6 CASTKGANQPQHF TGTGCCAGCACAAAGGGGGCGAATCAGCCCCAGCATTTT
TRBJ2-2 . . TRBV21-1 CASSKSSVTNTGELFF TGTGCCAGCAGCAAGTCTAGCGTGACGAACACCGGGGAGCTGTTTTTT
TRBJ2-7 . TRBD2 TRBV30 CAWSAGLVHHEQYF TGTGCCTGGAGCGCCGGACTAGTTCACCACGAGCAGTACTTC
TRBJ1-1 . . TRBV28 CASSRRGYMNTEAFF TGTGCCAGCAGTAGGAGGGGTTACATGAACACTGAAGCTTTCTTT
TRBJ2-1 . TRBD2 TRBV29-1 CSVELSGYQAYNEQFF TGCAGCGTTGAGCTTAGCGGGTATCAGGCCTACAATGAGCAGTTCTTC
TRBJ2-7 . . TRBV14 CASSQALEQYF TGTGCCAGCAGCCAAGCTTTGGAGCAGTACTTC
TRBJ1-2 . . TRBV6-6 CASSLDRSGYTF TGTGCCAGCAGCCTAGACCGAAGCGGCTACACCTTC
TRBJ1-2 . . TRBV7-2 CASSLGRHAGYGYTF TGTGCCAGCAGCTTAGGTAGACATGCGGGCTATGGCTACACCTTC
TRBJ2-6 . TRBD1 TRBV28 CASSLWGSTGFYVLTF TGTGCCAGCAGTTTATGGGGGTCGACAGGGTTCTACGTCCTGACTTTC
TRBJ2-1 . . TRBV2 CASHSGNEQFF TGTGCCAGCCACAGTGGTAATGAGCAGTTCTTC
TRBJ1-6 . TRBD1 TRBV11-2 CASSIGTAYNSPLHF TGTGCCAGCAGCATCGGGACAGCGTATAATTCACCCCTCCACTTT
TRBJ2-4 . . TRBV7-9 CASGEAAKNIQYF TGTGCCAGCGGGGAGGCGGCCAAAAACATTCAGTACTTC
TRBJ2-1 . TRBD1 TRBV4-2 CASSHPGPGQGEQFF TGTGCCAGCAGCCACCCGGGCCCTGGACAGGGTGAGCAGTTCTTC
TRBJ2-7 . . TRBV2 CASSVSRAYEQYF TGTGCCAGCAGTGTTTCGAGGGCCTACGAGCAGTACTTC
TRBJ2-7 . TRBD1 TRBV29-1 CSVTPGQGANEQYF TGCAGCGTGACGCCGGGACAGGGGGCTAATGAGCAGTACTTC
TRBJ2-2 . TRBD1 TRBV4-2 CASSPYRGMASFGRSGGELFF TGTGCCAGCAGCCCTTACAGGGGGATGGCGAGTTTCGGGAGAAGCGGCGGGGAGCTCTTTTTT